This T cell receptor beta chain was identified in a study of shared clonotypes between healthy human individuals. Study overall: CD4 naive and CD4 memory each took three plates per donor, while CD8 naive took two and CD8 memory one.

Authors' data handling: Filtering differed because ImmunoSEQ produced junction-only sequences that carried no quality scores. Sequenced by immunoSEQ multiplex PCR; TCRdb stores in-frame clones only, minus some. V and J calls and clone size are given by that table; D and trimming were obtained from the DNA. The profile shows about 2.3 million clones, around 92% of them singletons. V lost 5 bases to trimming and J lost 5 bases; unmatched junction nucleotides: 7. There are 16 residues in the CDR3. Germline assignment: CDR1 SGHTA and CDR2 FQGNSA. V and J are TRBV7-2 and TRBJ1-4; 11 bases are a match to TRBD1. The sequenced material came from naive CD4+ T cells from PBMCs. Subset reported: CD45RA+ positively selected. The origin of this receptor is a man aged 18 to 30 in good health. Some clones in this sample may be carry-over from other donors' samples. CDR3 DNA sequence: TGTGCCAGCAGCCCTGGGACAGGGGGGGGGAATGAAAAACTGTTTTTT. It translates to CASSPGTGGGNEKLFF.